Detailed here is one T cell receptor (beta chain). V shed 3 bases, J shed 7 bases, and the junction held 11 bases outside the gene matches. CDR1 and CDR2 (germline): MGHRA, YSYEKL. The CDR3 contains 15 residues. This sample was included in a study of blood T cell repertoires in COVID-19. Turning to the study itself: From the United States, Italy and Spain came samples of acute and convalescent COVID-19. Sources were T cells, B-cell-depleted T cells, or PBMCs; the material itself was cDNA or gDNA.

Authors' processing steps: Amplification of reference gene primers was used by the study to estimate nucleated cell counts. Some clones are missing from TCRdb's copy, which holds only in-frame ones; the method was immunoSEQ multiplex PCR. For V, J and clone size, that table is used; D and trimming come from the DNA. The sample consists of about 270,000 clones, 86% of them appearing once. This sequence was found in a woman in her thirties with COVID-19, enrolled during active disease. The specimen sequenced was peripheral blood. The chain combines TRBV4-1 with TRBJ1-2, with 7 bases matching TRBD1. Written as DNA, the CDR3 is TGCGCCAGCAGCCACAGGGGGGCAGTCCTGAGTGGCTACACCTTC. The encoded protein is CASSHRGAVLSGYTF.